This T cell receptor beta chain comes out of a study of T cell repertoires in cytomegalovirus infection (dated by TCRdb to between 2018 and 2021). Concerning the study at large: The peptide stimulations were aimed at well-studied HLA-B-restricted epitopes as well as recently identified HLA-C-restricted CMV epitopes, whose presentation resists viral immunomodulation. Donor HLA type was relevant to the analysis, because carriage of CMV infection together with the matching HLA type was indicated by public TCR beta signatures.

About this clonotype itself: This receptor's antigen is unknown. No much larger clonotype is one base removed from it; base qualities were not supplied.

Trimming at the junction amounts to 2 bases on V and 5 bases on J, and the germline ends lie 15 bases apart. The germline V gene (reference sequence) gives CDR1 as MNHNY and CDR2 as SVGAGI. The CDR3 starts with the cysteine, ends with the phenylalanine, and has 15 residues. Just the 45-base CDR3 DNA is kept, in frame starting at base 1. Data came from an Illumina HiSeq 1500. Starting from the raw public reads, TCRdb applied fastp trimming at Q25, assembled clones with MiXCR and retained in-frame beta chains. Rows with a matching CDR3 protein are joined into one entry that keeps the most common DNA and genes. A total of around 800,000 distinct CDR3 sequences appear in this sample, about 30% of them only once. The top ten clonotypes cover around 12% of the sample. General study outcomes and caveats: In the ex vivo response, HLA-C-restricted CMV-specific TCR beta clonotypes were dominant, and in two of eight donors the single most frequent clonotype came from this HLA-C-restricted group. In both this cohort and an independent cohort of 352 donors, the cumulative frequency of public TCR beta family members distinguished carriers of CMV infection plus the relevant HLA type.

The sample's treatment or condition label, decoded: in vitro stimulation with specific CMV peptide epitopes to enrich CMV-specific T cells. The material sequenced was cultured CD8+ T cells from PBMCs, taken from culture after CMV antigen stimulation. The chain employs TRBV6-6 and TRBJ2-5; TRBD1 is a weak D gene call, 5 bases matching. The receptor comes from a human donor in good health (CMV status not recorded). Some clones in this sample may be carry-over from other donors' samples. The encoded CDR3 is CASSYGFAGRETQYF. The DNA reads TGTGCCAGCAGTTACGGGTTTGCAGGGCGCGAGACCCAGTACTTC.